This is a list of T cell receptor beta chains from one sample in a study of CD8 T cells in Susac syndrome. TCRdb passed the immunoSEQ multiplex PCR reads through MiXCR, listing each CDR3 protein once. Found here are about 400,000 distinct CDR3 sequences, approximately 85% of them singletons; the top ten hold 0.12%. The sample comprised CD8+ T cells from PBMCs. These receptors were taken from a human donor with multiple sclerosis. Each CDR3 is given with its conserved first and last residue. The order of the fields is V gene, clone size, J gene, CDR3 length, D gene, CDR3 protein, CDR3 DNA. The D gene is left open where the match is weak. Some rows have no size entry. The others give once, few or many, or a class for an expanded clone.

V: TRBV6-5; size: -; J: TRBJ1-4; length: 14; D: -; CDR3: CASSWRDPDEKLFF; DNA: TGTGCCAGCAGTTGGCGGGACCCGGACGAAAAACTGTTTTTT
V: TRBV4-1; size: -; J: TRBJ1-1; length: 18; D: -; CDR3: CASSQDGGEMGGNTEAFF; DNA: TGCGCCAGCAGCCAAGATGGGGGCGAGATGGGGGGAAACACTGAAGCTTTCTTT
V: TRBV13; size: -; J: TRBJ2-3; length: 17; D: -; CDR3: CASSSKGGARETDTQYF; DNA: TGTGCCAGCAGCTCTAAGGGGGGGGCGCGGGAGACAGATACGCAGTATTTT
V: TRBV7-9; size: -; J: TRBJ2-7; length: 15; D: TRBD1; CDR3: CASSQTGGTSYEQYF; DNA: TGTGCCAGCAGCCAGACAGGGGGCACCTCCTACGAGCAGTACTTC
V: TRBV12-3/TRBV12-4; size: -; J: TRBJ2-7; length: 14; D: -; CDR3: CASSFGHTSYEQYF; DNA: TGTGCCAGCAGTTTTGGACATACGTCCTACGAGCAGTACTTC
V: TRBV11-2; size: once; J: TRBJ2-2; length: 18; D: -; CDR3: CASSLGPETGFTSGELFF; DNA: TGTGCCAGCAGCTTAGGGCCTGAGACAGGATTTACGAGTGGGGAGCTGTTTTTT
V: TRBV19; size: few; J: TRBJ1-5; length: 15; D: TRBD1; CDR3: CASSYGQGSNQPQHF; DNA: TGTGCCAGTAGTTACGGACAGGGAAGTAATCAGCCCCAGCATTTT
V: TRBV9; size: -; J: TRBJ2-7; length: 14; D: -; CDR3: CASSVGSGRYEQYF; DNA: TGTGCCAGCAGCGTAGGATCGGGAAGGTACGAGCAGTACTTC
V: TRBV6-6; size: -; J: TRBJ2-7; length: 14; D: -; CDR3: CASSYLADLYEQYF; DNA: TGTGCCAGCAGTTACTTAGCGGACCTCTACGAGCAGTACTTC
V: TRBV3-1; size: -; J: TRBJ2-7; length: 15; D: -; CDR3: CASSPSWDAPYEQYF; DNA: TGTGCCAGCAGCCCTTCATGGGACGCACCCTACGAGCAGTACTTC
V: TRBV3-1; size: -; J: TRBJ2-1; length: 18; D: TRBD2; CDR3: CASSQSYRGLADYNEQFF; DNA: TGTGCCAGCAGCCAGAGTTATCGAGGCCTAGCGGATTACAATGAGCAGTTCTTC
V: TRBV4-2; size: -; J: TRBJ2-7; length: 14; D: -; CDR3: CASSQGGNIYEQYF; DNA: TGTGCCAGCAGCCAAGGGGGGAATATCTACGAGCAGTACTTC
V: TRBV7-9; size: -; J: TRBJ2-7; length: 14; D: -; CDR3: CASSLDSYWSEQYF; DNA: TGTGCCAGCAGCTTAGATTCCTATTGGTCCGAGCAGTACTTC
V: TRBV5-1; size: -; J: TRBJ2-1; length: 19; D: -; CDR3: CASSLGVGAASRPWNEQFF; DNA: TGCGCCAGCAGCTTGGGAGTCGGGGCGGCATCTAGGCCCTGGAATGAGCAGTTCTTC
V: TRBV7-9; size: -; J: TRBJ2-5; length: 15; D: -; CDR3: CASSTQDPWEETQYF; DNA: TGTGCCAGCAGCACCCAGGACCCGTGGGAAGAGACCCAGTACTTC
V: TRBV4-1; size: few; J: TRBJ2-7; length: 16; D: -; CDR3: CASSQDSTGGDYEQYF; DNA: TGCGCCAGCAGCCAAGATAGTACAGGGGGGGACTACGAGCAGTACTTC
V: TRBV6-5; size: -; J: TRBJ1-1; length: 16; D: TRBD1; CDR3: CASSYDRAYMNTEAFF; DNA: TGTGCCAGCAGTTACGACAGGGCATATATGAACACTGAAGCTTTCTTT
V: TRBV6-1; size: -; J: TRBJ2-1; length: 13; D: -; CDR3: CASSGTEYNGQFF; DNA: TGTGCCAGCAGTGGGACGGAATACAATGGGCAGTTCTTC
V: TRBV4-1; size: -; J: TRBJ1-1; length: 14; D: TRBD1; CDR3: CASSHTGAFPEAFF; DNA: TGCGCCAGCAGCCATACAGGGGCATTTCCTGAAGCTTTCTTT
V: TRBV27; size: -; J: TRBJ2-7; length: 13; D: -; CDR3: CASRVTGSYEQYF; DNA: TGTGCCAGCAGAGTGACAGGAAGCTACGAGCAGTACTTC
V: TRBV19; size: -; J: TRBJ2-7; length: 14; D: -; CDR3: CASSIGIEDHEQYF; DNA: TGTGCCAGTAGTATAGGTATAGAGGACCACGAGCAGTACTTC
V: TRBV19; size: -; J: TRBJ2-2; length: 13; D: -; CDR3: CASRPWDTGELFF; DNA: TGTGCCAGTAGGCCCTGGGACACCGGGGAGCTGTTTTTT
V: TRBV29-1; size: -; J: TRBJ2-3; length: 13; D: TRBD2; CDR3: CSVTSESTDTQYF; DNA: TGCAGCGTTACTAGCGAAAGCACAGATACGCAGTATTTT
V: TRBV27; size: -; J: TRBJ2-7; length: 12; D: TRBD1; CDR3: CASSMTGNEQYF; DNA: TGTGCCAGCAGTATGACAGGGAACGAGCAGTACTTC
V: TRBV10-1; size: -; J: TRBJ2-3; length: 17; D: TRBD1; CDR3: CASSEEQGADSTDTQYF; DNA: TGCGCCAGCAGTGAAGAACAGGGGGCGGACAGCACAGATACGCAGTATTTT
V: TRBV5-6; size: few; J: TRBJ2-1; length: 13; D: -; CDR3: CASSEGGHNEQFF; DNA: TGTGCCAGCAGCGAGGGGGGTCACAATGAGCAGTTCTTC
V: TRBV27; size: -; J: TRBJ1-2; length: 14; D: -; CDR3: CASSGTGIQYGYTF; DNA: TGTGCCAGCAGCGGAACAGGGATCCAGTATGGCTACACCTTC
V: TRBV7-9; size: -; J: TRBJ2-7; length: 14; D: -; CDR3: CASSLGLAFYEQYF; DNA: TGTGCCAGCAGCTTAGGGCTAGCCTTCTACGAGCAGTACTTC
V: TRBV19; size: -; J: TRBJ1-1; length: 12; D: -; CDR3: CASIGAGPEAFF; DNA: TGTGCCAGTATTGGGGCGGGGCCTGAAGCTTTCTTT
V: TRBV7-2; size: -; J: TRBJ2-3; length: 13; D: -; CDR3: CASRSRLGDTQYF; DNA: TGTGCCAGCAGGTCCCGTTTAGGAGATACGCAGTATTTT
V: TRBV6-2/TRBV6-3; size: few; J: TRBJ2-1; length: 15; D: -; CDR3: CASSPGDPGYNEQFF; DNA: TGTGCCAGCAGCCCAGGGGACCCAGGGTACAATGAGCAGTTCTTC
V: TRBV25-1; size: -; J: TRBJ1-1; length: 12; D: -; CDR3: CASSEGLTEAFF; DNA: TGTGCCAGCAGTGAGGGTTTGACTGAAGCTTTCTTT
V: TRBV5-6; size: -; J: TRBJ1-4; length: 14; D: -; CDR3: CASSLPPAREKLFF; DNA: TGTGCCAGCAGCTTACCCCCCGCTCGAGAGAAACTGTTTTTT
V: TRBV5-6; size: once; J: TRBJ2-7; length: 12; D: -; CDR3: CASSLISDEQYF; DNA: TGTGCCAGCAGCTTGATCTCGGACGAGCAGTACTTC
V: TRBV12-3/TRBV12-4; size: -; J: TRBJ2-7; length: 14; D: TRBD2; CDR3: CASSFGLAGFEQYF; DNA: TGTGCCAGCAGTTTCGGGCTAGCGGGATTCGAGCAGTACTTC
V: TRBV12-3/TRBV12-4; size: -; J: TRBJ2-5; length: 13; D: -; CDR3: CASSYLKRETQYF; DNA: TGTGCCAGCAGTTACCTAAAAAGAGAGACCCAGTACTTC
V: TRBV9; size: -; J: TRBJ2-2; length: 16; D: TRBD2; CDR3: CASSLGGAGVLGELFF; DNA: TGTGCCAGCAGCCTGGGAGGAGCGGGAGTGCTCGGGGAGCTGTTTTTT
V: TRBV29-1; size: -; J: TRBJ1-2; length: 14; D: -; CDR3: CSVPQNSLTDGYTF; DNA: TGCAGCGTTCCCCAAAACTCTTTGACTGATGGCTACACCTTC